These 25 T cell receptor beta chains share one sample of origin, sequenced in a study of cytomegalovirus exposure and HLA in healthy donors. The primer mix had 60 Vbeta and 13 Jbeta primers. Measured with immunoSEQ multiplex PCR; TCRdb has only the in-frame clones, and not every one. The data hold under 130,000 clones, with over 70% observed a single time. Sequenced sample: PBMCs. The origin of the receptors is a man aged 40-49 years in good health and CMV-seronegative.

J is TRBJ1-1 and V is TRBV7-9; D might be TRBD1 (6 bases). Per germline, CDR1 SEHNR and CDR2 FQNEAQ (reference sequence). With 4 bases removed from V and 0 bases from J, the gap between germline ends came to 9 bases. The CDR3 is made up of 14 amino acids. The CDR3 spells CASSSTGMNTEAFF. The CDR3 nucleotides are TGTGCCAGCAGCTCGACAGGAATGAACACTGAAGCTTTCTTT. The full variable domain, its missing parts supplied by reference TRBV7-9 and TRBJ1-1, is DTGVSQNPRHKITKRGQNVTFRCDPISEHNRLYWYRQTLGQGPEFLTYFQNEAQLEKSRLLSDRFSAERPKGSFSTLEIQRTEQGDSAMYLCASSSTGMNTEAFFGQGTRLTVV.

The chain is built from TRBV28 and TRBJ1-6; 11 bases line up with TRBD1. CDR1 and CDR2 (germline): MDHEN, SYDVKM. The V gene end was trimmed by 5 bases and the J gene end by 9 bases; junction bases not matched to a gene: 3. This CDR3 is built from 14 residues. CDR3 nucleotide sequence: TGTGCCAGCAGTCCCGGGACAGGGGGTTCACCCCTCCACTTT. Encoded protein: CASSPGTGGSPLHF.

Only a few counts were recorded for this clone. The V and J genes are TRBV5-1 and TRBJ2-7, with TRBD1 matching over 7 bases. The CDR3 has 13 amino acids. CDR1 is SGHRS and CDR2 is YFSETQ in the germline V gene. With 3 bases clipped from V and 6 bases from J, the junction kept 6 bases outside the gene matches. CDR3 sequence: CASSSGQTGEQYF. Written as DNA, the CDR3 is TGCGCCAGCAGCTCGGGACAGACGGGCGAGCAGTACTTC.

The V gene is TRBV7-9, the J gene TRBJ2-7; maybe TRBD2 (6 bases). The CDR3 sequence is 13 residues long. Germline values: CDR1 SEHNR, CDR2 FQNEAQ (reference sequence). The germline V and J ends were trimmed by 4 bases and 2 bases, with 9 bases remaining between them. DNA of the CDR3: TGTGCCAGCAGCTCGCGGGGCGCCTACGAGCAGTACTTC. Translated, it gives CASSSRGAYEQYF.

The chain uses TRBV15 and TRBJ1-1; D is unclear. The V end lost 4 bases, the J end lost 4 bases, and 13 bases lay between the germline ends. Per germline, CDR1 LNHNV and CDR2 YYDKDF (reference sequence). The CDR3 contains 14 residues. CDR3 loop: CATSTRQETTEAFF. The CDR3 DNA sequence: TGTGCCACCAGCACCCGACAAGAAACCACTGAAGCTTTCTTT.

The chain couples TRBV5-6 to TRBJ1-2; no definite D call. Germline lookup yields CDR1 SGHDT and CDR2 YYEEEE. The CDR3 covers 14 residues. Between the trimmed V and J ends, which lost 0 bases and 4 bases, there was a span of 10 bases. The CDR3 coding sequence is TGTGCCAGCAGCTTGGGCAGGCCGCGCTATGGCTACACCTTC. Residues: CASSLGRPRYGYTF.

The sample holds one count of this clone. The rearrangement uses TRBV5-1 and TRBJ2-7, with D tentatively TRBD1 (6 bases). There are 15 residues in the CDR3. Trimming took 3 bases from V and 4 from J, leaving 17 bases between them. CDR1 and CDR2 from the germline V gene are SGHRS and YFSETQ. This CDR3 is CASSWGHTSQYEQYF. CDR3 sequence (DNA): TGCGCCAGCAGCTGGGGACACACCAGTCAATACGAGCAGTACTTC.

V usage is TRBV5-1 and J usage is TRBJ1-2, with TRBD1 as a possible D gene (6 bases). Germline V gives CDR1 SGHRS, CDR2 YFSETQ. V lost 3 bases, J lost 4 bases, and 13 bases lay in between. There are 14 residues in the CDR3. CDR3 bases: TGCGCCAGCAGCTCCCAGGGGACCGGCTATGGCTACACCTTC. Translation gives CASSSQGTGYGYTF.

This clone was recorded once. The CDR3 region is CASSSPDRTEAGELFF. The DNA of the CDR3 is TGTGCCAGCAGCTCCCCCGACAGGACCGAGGCCGGGGAGCTGTTTTTT. The chain employs TRBV5-4 and TRBJ2-2; TRBD1 is a possible D gene (6 bases). The CDR3 runs to 16 residues. The germline gives CDR1 SGHNT, CDR2 YYREEE (reference sequence). Trimming left V 3 bases short and J 6 bases short, with 18 bases between. Full variable domain (outside the CDR3, taken from reference TRBV5-4 and TRBJ2-2): ETGVTQSPTHLIKTRGQQVTLRCSSQSGHNTVSWYQQALGQGPQFIFQYYREEENGRGNFPPRFSGLQFPNYSSELNVNALELDDSALYLCASSSPDRTEAGELFFGEGSRLTVL.

This clone was seen a single time. J is TRBJ1-3 and V is TRBV5-1; a weak D match, TRBD1 (6 bases). Germline loops: CDR1 SGHRS, CDR2 YFSETQ. With 4 bases removed from V and 3 bases from J, the gap between germline ends came to 17 bases. There are 16 residues in the CDR3. CDR3 sequence reads: CASSPGGRTGGNTIYF. CDR3 DNA: TGCGCCAGCAGCCCGGGGGGGCGGACCGGTGGAAACACCATATATTTT.

The count of this clone is one. The rearrangement links TRBV4-2 to TRBJ2-1; TRBD2 aligns across 11 bases. Germline-derived CDR1 and CDR2 are LGHNA and YNFKEQ. Losses at the gene ends were 2 bases for V and 6 bases for J; bases not matched to a gene: 6. The CDR3 covers 16 residues. Written as DNA, the CDR3 is TGTGCCAGCAGCCAACCGCAGACTAGCGGGATCAATGAGCAGTTCTTC. Translated: CASSQPQTSGINEQFF.

This clone has more than one count but fewer than ten. This chain joins TRBV10-3 and TRBJ2-3; 11 bases map to TRBD1. The V gene end was trimmed by 6 bases and the J gene end by 5 bases; junction bases not matched to a gene: 4. Germline assignment: CDR1 ENHRY and CDR2 SYGVKD. This CDR3 spans 14 amino acids. The CDR3: CAIRWDRGVDTQYF. The CDR3 DNA reads as TGTGCCATCAGGTGGGACAGGGGGGTAGATACGCAGTATTTT.

The genes are TRBV6-5 and TRBJ2-5, with TRBD1 as a possible D gene (7 bases). Deletions cut 7 bases from V and 6 bases from J, with 21 bases between. The CDR3 extends over 15 amino acids. Germline V lookup: CDR1 MNHEY, CDR2 SVGAGI. CDR3 DNA: TGTGCCAGCAAGCGGTTGGAGGGGGCTCTGAAGACCCAGTACTTC. Translation: CASKRLEGALKTQYF.

The rearrangement joins TRBV19 to TRBJ1-5; 7 positions agree with TRBD1. Looked up from germline, CDR1 is LNHDA and CDR2 is SQIVND (reference sequence). CDR3 size: 13 residues. V lost 6 bases, J lost 4 bases, and 3 bases stayed unmatched. This CDR3 reads CASSTGQNQPQHF. The CDR3 DNA sequence: TGTGCCAGTAGCACGGGACAGAATCAGCCCCAGCATTTT. Full variable domain (rest looked up from reference TRBV19 and TRBJ1-5): DGGITQSPKYLFRKEGQNVTLSCEQNLNHDAMYWYRQDPGQGLRLIYYSQIVNDFQKGDIAEGYSVSREKKESFPLTVTSAQKNPTAFYLCASSTGQNQPQHFGDGTRLSIL.

V gene TRBV4-3 combines with J gene TRBJ2-1; 8 nucleotides align to TRBD1. The V and J ends lost 0 bases and 6 bases, in that order; junction bases with no gene match: 16. CDR3 length: 19 residues. CDR1 LGHNA and CDR2 YSLEER come from the germline V gene. The CDR3 DNA reads TGCGCCAGCAGCCAAGAGGGGCAGGGGGCGAGGGGGAGGCGCAATGAGCAGTTCTTC. Amino acids: CASSQEGQGARGRRNEQFF.

This clone showed up just a few times. The gene calls are TRBV27 and TRBJ2-4; 15 bases fit TRBD2. CDR1 and CDR2 from the germline V gene are MNHEY and SMNVEV (reference sequence). V shed 5 bases, J shed 7 bases, and the junction held 6 bases outside the gene matches. The length of the CDR3 is 16 residues. CDR3 loop: CASSRGLAGGGNIQYF. Here the CDR3 DNA reads TGTGCCAGCAGTCGAGGACTAGCGGGAGGGGGGAACATTCAGTACTTC.

In this sample, this clone turned up a few times. A junction boundary mismatches the germline segment, possibly from a read error. The rearrangement joins TRBV7-9 to TRBJ1-4, with 12 bases identical to TRBD1. The germline CDR1 and CDR2 sequences are SEHNR and FQNEAQ (reference sequence). CDR3 size: 17 residues. The CDR3 DNA is TGTTCCAGCAGCACCCGGGACAGGGGGCTTTTAGGGGAAAAACTGTTTTTT. Translation: CSSSTRDRGLLGEKLFF.

The genes are TRBV11-2 and TRBJ2-5, with 7 nucleotides matching TRBD1. In germline, CDR1 is SGHAT, CDR2 FQNNGV. The CDR3 contains 14 residues. V dropped 5 bases and J dropped 2; count of bases not matched to a gene: 5. The CDR3 region is CASSQGQIQETQYF. Written as DNA, the CDR3 is TGTGCCAGCAGCCAGGGACAGATTCAAGAGACCCAGTACTTC.

V usage is TRBV6-1 and J usage is TRBJ2-7; 11 bases are shared with TRBD1. Germline V gene sequence: CDR1 MNHNS, CDR2 SASEGT. This CDR3 contains 16 residues. V lost 4 bases to trimming and J lost 3 bases; unmatched junction nucleotides: 8. The CDR3 protein is CASSGTGGQGVYEQYF. The CDR3 coding sequence is TGTGCCAGCAGTGGAACTGGGGGACAGGGGGTCTACGAGCAGTACTTC.

J is TRBJ1-2 and V is TRBV2; D possibly corresponds to TRBD1 (5 bases). The V gene's germline CDR1 is SNHLY and CDR2 FYNNEI. CDR3 length: 14 amino acids. Trimming took 2 bases from V and 4 from J, leaving 11 bases between them. The CDR3 is CASSEQGFFYGYTF. The CDR3 DNA follows: TGTGCCAGCAGTGAACAGGGCTTTTTCTATGGCTACACCTTC.

This clone was picked up a small number of times. The chain uses TRBV18 and TRBJ1-2; D is possibly TRBD1 (6 bases). Trimming removed 2 bases from V and 7 bases from J, with 14 bases in between. Germline-derived CDR1 and CDR2 are KGHSH and LQKENI. This CDR3 spans 14 amino acids. The CDR3 loop is CASSPSRQGSGYTF. Written as DNA, the CDR3 is TGTGCCAGCTCACCAAGCCGGCAGGGGTCTGGCTACACCTTC.

The chain has TRBV30 and TRBJ1-3; D uncertain. The germline CDR1 and CDR2 sequences are GTSNPN and SVGIG (reference sequence). The CDR3 runs to 15 residues. Trimming pared 3 bases from V and 0 bases from J, leaving 12 bases between. The CDR3 nucleotides are TGTGCCTGGAGGCCCCTCACACGCTCTGGAAACACCATATATTTT. Amino acid sequence: CAWRPLTRSGNTIYF.

This clone is termed medium-sized (0.01 to 0.1%). This chain links TRBV2 with TRBJ2-7; no reliable D call. V was trimmed by 1 base and J by 4 bases, leaving 14 bases between them. CDR1 is SNHLY and CDR2 is FYNNEI in the germline V gene. CDR3 length: 15 residues. CDR3 sequence reads: CASSEGHSRLYEQYF. In nucleotides, the CDR3 is TGTGCCAGCAGTGAAGGGCACAGTCGCCTTTACGAGCAGTACTTC.

J is TRBJ2-7 and V is TRBV7-6; 9 bases map to TRBD1. This CDR3 has 15 residues. V shed 4 bases, J shed 0 bases, and the junction held 4 bases outside the gene matches. Germline assignment: CDR1 SGHVS and CDR2 FNYEAQ. CDR3 sequence: CASSYDRGSSYEQYF. In DNA, the CDR3 is TGTGCCAGCAGCTACGACAGGGGGAGCTCCTACGAGCAGTACTTC.

The genes are TRBV7-9 and TRBJ2-1; TRBD2 aligns across 7 bases. The trim removed 0 bases at V and 9 bases at J, leaving 5 bases unmatched. This CDR3 has 14 amino acids. CDR1 is SEHNR and CDR2 is FQNEAQ in the germline V gene (reference sequence). The CDR3 reads CASSLASGGGEQFF. The CDR3 DNA reads TGTGCCAGCAGCTTAGCGAGTGGGGGGGGTGAGCAGTTCTTC.